This TCR beta chain derives from a study of T-cell reconstitution after alpha-beta-depleted transplantation in children. Whole-study findings and limits: Expanded graft clones numbering several hundred reportedly gave rise to alpha-beta T cells about two months after transplant. By one year post-transplant, T-cell counts and diversity largely arose from T cells that were newly produced. High day-60 TCRbeta diversity in some patients came from surviving recipient T cells and thymic progenitors.

Germline V gene lookup returns CDR1 DFQATT and CDR2 SNEGSKA (reference sequence). This CDR3 has 14 amino acids. V shed 2 bases, J shed 0 bases, and the junction held 0 bases outside the gene matches. Unique molecular identifiers were built into the TCRbeta library. Using its own MiXCR run on the PCR reads, TCRdb lists one record per CDR3 protein. The sample consists of about 300,000 distinct CDR3 sequences, 7.5% to 9% of them appearing once. This clonotype was detected many times. Its antigen is unidentified. The sample here was peripheral blood, taken 360 days after TCRalphabeta/CD19-depleted stem cell transplant. The sequence was collected from a female patient aged 2-9 years who had a stem cell transplant for Fanconi anemia, so the T cells may come from the graft donor. The gene calls are TRBV20-1 and TRBJ2-1; 8 bases map to TRBD2. DNA for the CDR3: TGCAGTGCTAGACTAGCGGGCTCCTACAATGAGCAGTTCTTC. Translation: CSARLAGSYNEQFF.